This T cell receptor (beta chain) was documented in a study of graft-versus-host responses after intestinal transplantation. Study-level background: Following induction with anti-thymocyte globulin, all recipients were given tacrolimus and steroids for two to four years.

Notes on the study in general: Recipient marrow harbored GvH clones, some of which surfaced first in ileum or blood.

The data were produced by immunoSEQ multiplex PCR, yet TCRdb's version contains in-frame clones alone and is incomplete. The sample lists around 96,000 clones; roughly 92% were seen once. In the case of this clone: Its specificity is not known.

CDR1 and CDR2 from the germline V gene are SGHTA and FQGNSA. CDR3 length: 14 amino acids. Trimming took off 5 bases at V and 0 bases at J, with 8 bases between the two ends. This specimen consisted of unstimulated CD4+ T cells sorted from spleen or lymph node cells, obtained before intestinal transplant. The chain is built from TRBV7-2 and TRBJ1-5, with D possibly TRBD1 on 5 matching bases. This receptor was identified in a human donor who received an intestinal transplant. CDR3 region: CASSPQGSNQPQHF. CDR3 bases: TGTGCCAGCAGCCCGCAGGGTAGCAATCAGCCCCAGCATTTT.